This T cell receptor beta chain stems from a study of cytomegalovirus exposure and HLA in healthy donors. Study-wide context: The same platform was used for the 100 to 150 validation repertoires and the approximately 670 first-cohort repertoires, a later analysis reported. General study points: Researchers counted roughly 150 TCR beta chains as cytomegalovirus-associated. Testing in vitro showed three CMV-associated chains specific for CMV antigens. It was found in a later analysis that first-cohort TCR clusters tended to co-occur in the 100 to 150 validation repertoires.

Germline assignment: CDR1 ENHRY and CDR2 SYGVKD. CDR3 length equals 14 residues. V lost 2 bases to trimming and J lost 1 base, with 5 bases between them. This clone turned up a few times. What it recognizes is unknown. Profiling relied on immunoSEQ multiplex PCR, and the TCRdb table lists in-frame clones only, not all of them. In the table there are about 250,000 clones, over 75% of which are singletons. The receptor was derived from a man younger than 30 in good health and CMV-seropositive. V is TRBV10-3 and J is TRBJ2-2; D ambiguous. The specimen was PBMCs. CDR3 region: CAISEGMNTGELFF. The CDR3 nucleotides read TGTGCCATCAGTGAGGGTATGAACACCGGGGAGCTGTTTTTT.